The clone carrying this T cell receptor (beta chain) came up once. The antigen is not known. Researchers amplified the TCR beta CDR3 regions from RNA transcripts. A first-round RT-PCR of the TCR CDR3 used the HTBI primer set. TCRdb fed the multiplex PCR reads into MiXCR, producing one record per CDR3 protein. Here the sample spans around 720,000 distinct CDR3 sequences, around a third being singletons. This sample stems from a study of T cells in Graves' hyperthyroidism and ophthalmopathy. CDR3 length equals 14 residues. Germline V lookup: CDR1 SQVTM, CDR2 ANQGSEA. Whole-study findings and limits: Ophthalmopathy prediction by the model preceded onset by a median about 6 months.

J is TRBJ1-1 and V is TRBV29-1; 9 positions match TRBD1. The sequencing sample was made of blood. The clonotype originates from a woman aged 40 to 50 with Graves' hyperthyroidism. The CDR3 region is CRTGTGRANTEAFF. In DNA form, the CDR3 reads TGCAGGACGGGGACAGGGCGGGCGAACACTGAAGCTTTCTTT.